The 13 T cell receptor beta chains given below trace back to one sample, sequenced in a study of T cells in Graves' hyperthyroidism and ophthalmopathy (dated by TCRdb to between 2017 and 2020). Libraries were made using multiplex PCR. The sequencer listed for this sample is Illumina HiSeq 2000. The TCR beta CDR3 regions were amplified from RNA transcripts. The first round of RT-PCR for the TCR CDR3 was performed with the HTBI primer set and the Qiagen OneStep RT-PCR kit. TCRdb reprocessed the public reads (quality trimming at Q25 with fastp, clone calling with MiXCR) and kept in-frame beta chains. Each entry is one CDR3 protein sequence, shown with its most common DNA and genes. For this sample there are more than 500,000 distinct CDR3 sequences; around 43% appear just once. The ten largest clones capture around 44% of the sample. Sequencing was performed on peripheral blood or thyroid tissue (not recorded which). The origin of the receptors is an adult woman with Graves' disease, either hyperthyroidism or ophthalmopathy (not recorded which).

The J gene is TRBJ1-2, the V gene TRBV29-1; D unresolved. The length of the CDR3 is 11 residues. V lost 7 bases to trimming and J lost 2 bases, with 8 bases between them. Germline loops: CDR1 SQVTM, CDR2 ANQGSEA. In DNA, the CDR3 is TGCAGCGCTGGATCAAACTATGGCTACACCTTC. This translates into CSAGSNYGYTF.

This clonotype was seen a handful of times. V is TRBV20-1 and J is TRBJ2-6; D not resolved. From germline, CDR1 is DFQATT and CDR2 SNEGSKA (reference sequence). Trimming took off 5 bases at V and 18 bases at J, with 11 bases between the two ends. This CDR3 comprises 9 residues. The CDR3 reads CSAGDGRTF. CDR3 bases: TGCAGTGCTGGCGACGGACGGACTTTC.

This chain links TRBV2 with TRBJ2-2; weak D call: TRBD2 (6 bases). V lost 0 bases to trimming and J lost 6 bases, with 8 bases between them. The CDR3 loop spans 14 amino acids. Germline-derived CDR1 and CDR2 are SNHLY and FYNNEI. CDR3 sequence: CASSEARESGELFF. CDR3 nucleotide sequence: TGTGCCAGCAGTGAAGCCCGGGAGTCCGGGGAGCTGTTTTTT.

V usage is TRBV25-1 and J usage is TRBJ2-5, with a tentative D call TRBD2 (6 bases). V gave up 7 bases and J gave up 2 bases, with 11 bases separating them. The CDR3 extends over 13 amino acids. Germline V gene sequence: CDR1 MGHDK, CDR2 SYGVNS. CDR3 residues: CASMFGGQETQYF. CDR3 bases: TGTGCCAGCATGTTTGGGGGGCAAGAGACCCAGTACTTC.

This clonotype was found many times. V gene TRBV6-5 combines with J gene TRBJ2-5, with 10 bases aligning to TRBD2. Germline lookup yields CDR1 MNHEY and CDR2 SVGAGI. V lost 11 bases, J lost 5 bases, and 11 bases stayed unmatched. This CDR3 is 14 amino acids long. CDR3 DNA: TGTGCCGCCGGGAGCGGGAGGGCTGTCGAGACCCAGTACTTC. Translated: CAAGSGRAVETQYF.

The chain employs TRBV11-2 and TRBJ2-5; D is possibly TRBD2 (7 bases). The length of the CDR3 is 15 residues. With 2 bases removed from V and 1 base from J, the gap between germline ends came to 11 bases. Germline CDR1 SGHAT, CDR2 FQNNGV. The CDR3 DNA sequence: TGTGCCAGCAGCTTATGGGGGGGCCGCCAAGAGACCCAGTACTTC. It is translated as CASSLWGGRQETQYF. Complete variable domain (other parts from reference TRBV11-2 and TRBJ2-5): EAGVAQSPRYKIIEKRQSVAFWCNPISGHATLYWYQQILGQGPKLLIQFQNNGVVDDSQLPKDRFSAERLKGVDSTLKIQPAKLEDSAVYLCASSLWGGRQETQYFGPGTRLLVL.

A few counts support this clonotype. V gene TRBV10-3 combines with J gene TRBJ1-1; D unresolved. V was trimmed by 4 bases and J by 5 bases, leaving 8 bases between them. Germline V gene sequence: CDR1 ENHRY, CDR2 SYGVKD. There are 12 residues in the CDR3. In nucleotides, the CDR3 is TGTGCCATCAGTGGCGCGGGGACTGAAGCTTTCTTT. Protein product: CAISGAGTEAFF.

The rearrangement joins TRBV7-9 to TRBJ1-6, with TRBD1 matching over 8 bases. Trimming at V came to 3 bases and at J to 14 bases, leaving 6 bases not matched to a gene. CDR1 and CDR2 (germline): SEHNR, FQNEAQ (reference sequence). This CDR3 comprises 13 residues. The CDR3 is CASSFRTGSSLHF. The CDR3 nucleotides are TGTGCCAGCAGCTTTCGGACAGGGTCATCCCTCCACTTT.

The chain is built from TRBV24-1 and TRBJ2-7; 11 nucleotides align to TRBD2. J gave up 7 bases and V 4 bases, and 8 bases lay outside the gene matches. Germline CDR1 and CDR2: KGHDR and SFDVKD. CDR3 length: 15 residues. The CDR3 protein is CATSETSGRRSEQYF. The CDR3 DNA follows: TGTGCCACCAGTGAAACTAGCGGGAGAAGGAGTGAGCAGTACTTC.

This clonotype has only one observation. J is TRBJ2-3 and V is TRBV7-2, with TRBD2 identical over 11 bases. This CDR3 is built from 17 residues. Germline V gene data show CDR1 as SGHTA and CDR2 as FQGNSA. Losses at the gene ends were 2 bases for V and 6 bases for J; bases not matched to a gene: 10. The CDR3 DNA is TGTGCCAGCAGCTTACTAGCGGGGGGCCCGGGGGGGGATACGCAGTATTTT. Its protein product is CASSLLAGGPGGDTQYF.

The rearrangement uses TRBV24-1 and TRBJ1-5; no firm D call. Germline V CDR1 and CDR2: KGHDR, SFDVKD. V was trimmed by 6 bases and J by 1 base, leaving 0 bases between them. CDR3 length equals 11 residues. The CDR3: CATSSNQPQHF. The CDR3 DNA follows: TGTGCCACCAGTAGCAATCAGCCCCAGCATTTT.

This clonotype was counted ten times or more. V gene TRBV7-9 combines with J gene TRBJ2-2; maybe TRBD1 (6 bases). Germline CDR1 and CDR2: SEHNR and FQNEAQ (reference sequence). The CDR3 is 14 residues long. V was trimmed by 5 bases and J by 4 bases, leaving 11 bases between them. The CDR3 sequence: CASSPGEPTGELFF. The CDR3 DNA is TGTGCCAGCAGCCCAGGGGAGCCCACCGGGGAGCTGTTTTTT.

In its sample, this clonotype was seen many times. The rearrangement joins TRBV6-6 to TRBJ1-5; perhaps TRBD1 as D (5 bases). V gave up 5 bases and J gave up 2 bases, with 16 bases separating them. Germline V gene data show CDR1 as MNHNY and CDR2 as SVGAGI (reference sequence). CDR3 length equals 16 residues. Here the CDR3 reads CASSRQRRGGNQPQHF. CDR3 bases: TGTGCCAGCAGTCGACAGCGACGGGGTGGCAATCAGCCCCAGCATTTT.